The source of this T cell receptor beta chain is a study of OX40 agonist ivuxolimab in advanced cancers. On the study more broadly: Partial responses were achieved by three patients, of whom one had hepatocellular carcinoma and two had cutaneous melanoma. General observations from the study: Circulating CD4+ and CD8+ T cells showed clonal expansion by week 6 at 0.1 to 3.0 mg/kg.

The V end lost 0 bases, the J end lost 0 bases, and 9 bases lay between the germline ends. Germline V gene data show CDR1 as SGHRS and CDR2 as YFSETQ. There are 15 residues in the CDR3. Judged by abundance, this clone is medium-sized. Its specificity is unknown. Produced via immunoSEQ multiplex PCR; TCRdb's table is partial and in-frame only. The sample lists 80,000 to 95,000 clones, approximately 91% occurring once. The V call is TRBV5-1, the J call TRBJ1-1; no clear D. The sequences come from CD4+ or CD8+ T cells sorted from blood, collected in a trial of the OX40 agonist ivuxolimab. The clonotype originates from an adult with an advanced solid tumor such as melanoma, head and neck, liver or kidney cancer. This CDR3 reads CASSLGQVMNTEAFF. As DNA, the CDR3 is TGCGCCAGCAGCTTGGGCCAGGTCATGAACACTGAAGCTTTCTTT. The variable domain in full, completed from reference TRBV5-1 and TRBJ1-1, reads KAGVTQTPRYLIKTRGQQVTLSCSPISGHRSVSWYQQTPGQGLQFLFEYFSETQRNKGNFPGRFSGRQFSNSRSEMNVSTLELGDSALYLCASSLGQVMNTEAFFGQGTRLTVV.